These 27 T cell receptor beta chains were all obtained from the same sample, sequenced in a study of CXCR3-negative and CXCR3-positive naive CD8 T cells. The TRB cDNA libraries were prepared by 5' RACE with UMI labels. Each CDR3 protein gets one entry in TCRdb, which reprocessed the 5' RACE reads and gives no DNA. This sample's clone table lists some 41,000 distinct CDR3 sequences. The sample taken for sequencing was memory CD8+ T cells from blood. The receptors stem from a human donor in good health. Some clones in this sample may be carry-over from other donors' samples.

The chain carries TRBV4-1 and TRBJ2-7. The CDR3 length is 14 residues. Germline CDR1 reads MGHRA; CDR2 reads YSYEKL. The CDR3 reads CASSQGQGSYEQYF.

This sequence joins TRBV27 and TRBJ2-2. Germline values: CDR1 MNHEY, CDR2 SMNVEV (reference sequence). This CDR3 comprises 12 residues. CDR3 loop: CASSFNFGELFF.

This sequence joins TRBV7-9 and TRBJ1-5; TCRdb designates TRBD1, a call that cannot be tested without DNA. Per germline, CDR1 SEHNR and CDR2 FQNEAQ (reference sequence). The CDR3 spans 19 residues. The CDR3 region is CASSPLDLGTVASNQPQHF.

The rearrangement joins TRBV3-1 to TRBJ2-3; without DNA, the TCRdb call of TRBD2 cannot be checked. This CDR3 has 16 amino acids. The V gene's germline CDR1 is LGHDT and CDR2 YNNKEL (reference sequence). The CDR3 loop is CASSQDLRELTDTQYF.

The rearrangement joins TRBV20-1 to TRBJ2-7; without DNA, the TCRdb call of TRBD1 cannot be checked. Per the germline V gene, CDR1 is DFQATT and CDR2 is SNEGSKA (reference sequence). The CDR3 runs 14 residues. CDR3 protein: CSWAERTLTYEQYF.

CDR3 amino acids: CASSDLRESDTQYF. The chain carries TRBV6-4 and TRBJ2-3. The CDR3 spans 14 residues. The germline CDR1 and CDR2 sequences are MRHNA and SNTAGT.

The V and J genes are TRBV28 and TRBJ2-1; TCRdb picks TRBD1, but there is no DNA to check that call. The CDR3 sequence is 15 residues long. Germline values: CDR1 MDHEN, CDR2 SYDVKM. The CDR3 reads CASSVPGEIYNEQFF.

The rearrangement links TRBV9 to TRBJ2-4; TCRdb's D call of TRBD2 is untestable without DNA. This CDR3 region has 16 residues. Germline lookup yields CDR1 SGDLS and CDR2 YYNGEE. The CDR3 is CASSVEERGAKNIQYF.

The chain couples TRBV6-1 to TRBJ2-2; checking the TCRdb D call of TRBD2 is not possible without DNA. The germline V gene has CDR1 MNHNS and CDR2 SASEGT. CDR3 length: 14 residues. CDR3 sequence: CASSDRGDTGELFF.

This chain uses TRBV20-1 with TRBJ2-2. Germline V lookup: CDR1 DFQATT, CDR2 SNEGSKA (reference sequence). This CDR3 region has 15 residues. The CDR3 protein is CSARAYLVNTGELFF.

This chain uses TRBV2 with TRBJ2-1; with no DNA, the TCRdb D assignment of TRBD1 cannot be verified. CDR3 length equals 16 residues. CDR1 SNHLY and CDR2 FYNNEI come from the germline V gene. CDR3: CASSNLQGADYNEQFF. Complete variable domain (other parts from reference TRBV2 and TRBJ2-1): EPEVTQTPSHQVTQMGQEVILRCVPISNHLYFYWYRQILGQKVEFLVSFYNNEISEKSEIFDDQFSVERPDGSNFTLKIRSTKLEDSAMYFCASSNLQGADYNEQFFGPGTRLTVL.

The J gene is TRBJ2-1, the V gene TRBV11-2. Germline CDR1 is SGHAT and CDR2 is FQNNGV. The CDR3 spans 13 residues. The CDR3 is CASRGWSYNEQFF.

The chain is built from TRBV6-2 or TRBV6-3 and TRBJ2-2; lacking DNA, the TRBD1 call made by TCRdb goes unchecked. The CDR3 spans 15 residues. Germline CDR1 is MNHEY and CDR2 is SVGEGT. The CDR3 loop is CASRPQGAVTGELFF.

J is TRBJ2-7 and V is TRBV29-1; TCRdb picks TRBD1, but there is no DNA to check that call. The CDR3 runs to 15 residues. CDR1 SQVTM and CDR2 ANQGSEA come from the germline V gene. This chain's CDR3 is CSVEGGRSQSYEQYF.

This clonotype is medium-sized (0.01 to 0.1%) by frequency. The chain combines TRBV4-3 with TRBJ2-7; the D call from TCRdb, TRBD2, cannot be confirmed without DNA. Looked up from germline, CDR1 is LGHNA and CDR2 is YSLEER. CDR3 length: 16 amino acids. The CDR3 region is CASSQDPAGGYYEQYF.

The chain links TRBV20-1 to TRBJ2-1. Germline V gives CDR1 DFQATT, CDR2 SNEGSKA (reference sequence). This CDR3 is 13 amino acids long. The CDR3 sequence is CSARDRQALEQFF.

The V and J genes are TRBV11-2 and TRBJ2-7; the TCRdb call, TRBD2, lacks DNA for checking. The germline gives CDR1 SGHAT, CDR2 FQNNGV. The CDR3 length is 17 residues. CDR3 sequence: CASSLEHVGSRTYEQYF.

This chain joins TRBV6-1 and TRBJ2-7; with no DNA, the TCRdb D assignment of TRBD1 cannot be verified. The V gene's germline CDR1 is MNHNS and CDR2 SASEGT. This CDR3 is 15 amino acids long. CDR3 residues: CASSDGQGLLYEQYF.

V gene TRBV9 combines with J gene TRBJ2-1; TCRdb's assignment of TRBD2 cannot be checked, as there is no DNA. Germline V gene data show CDR1 as SGDLS and CDR2 as YYNGEE. This CDR3 spans 16 amino acids. CDR3 amino acids: CASSDQAGGLYNEQFF.

The V gene is TRBV21-1, the J gene TRBJ2-6; no DNA is available, so the TRBD1 call from TCRdb remains unchecked. TRBV21-1 is a listed pseudogene. The CDR3 is 17 amino acids. The CDR3 sequence is CASSKKDRPSGANVLTF.

This chain joins TRBV7-9 and TRBJ2-7; the TCRdb call, TRBD1, lacks DNA for checking. The germline V gene encodes CDR1 SEHNR and CDR2 FQNEAQ (reference sequence). This CDR3 has 15 amino acids. The CDR3 sequence is CASSLYDRADYEQYF.

The rearrangement links TRBV6-5 to TRBJ1-4. CDR3 length: 13 residues. Germline V lookup: CDR1 MNHEY, CDR2 SVGAGI. This CDR3 reads CASSYSSGGKLFF.

The J gene is TRBJ1-1, the V gene TRBV7-9. The CDR3 contains 12 residues. CDR1 and CDR2 from the germline V gene are SEHNR and FQNEAQ (reference sequence). The CDR3: CASSLVPTEAFF.

The chain carries TRBV27 and TRBJ1-2. The CDR3 is 14 amino acids. Germline CDR1 and CDR2: MNHEY and SMNVEV (reference sequence). The CDR3 is CASSFGGPNYGYTF.

This chain connects TRBV7-9 to TRBJ2-3. This CDR3 region has 14 residues. Germline V lookup: CDR1 SEHNR, CDR2 FQNEAQ (reference sequence). CDR3 amino acids: CASSSGLRLGTQYF.

This rearrangement joins TRBV7-9 to TRBJ1-2. This CDR3 is built from 14 residues. Germline loops: CDR1 SEHNR, CDR2 FQNEAQ (reference sequence). The CDR3 reads CASSLVQIFYGYTF.

This sequence joins TRBV5-1 and TRBJ2-1. The CDR3 consists of 13 residues. CDR1 is SGHRS, CDR2 YFSETQ, per germline. This CDR3 reads CASSLVGLYEQFF.